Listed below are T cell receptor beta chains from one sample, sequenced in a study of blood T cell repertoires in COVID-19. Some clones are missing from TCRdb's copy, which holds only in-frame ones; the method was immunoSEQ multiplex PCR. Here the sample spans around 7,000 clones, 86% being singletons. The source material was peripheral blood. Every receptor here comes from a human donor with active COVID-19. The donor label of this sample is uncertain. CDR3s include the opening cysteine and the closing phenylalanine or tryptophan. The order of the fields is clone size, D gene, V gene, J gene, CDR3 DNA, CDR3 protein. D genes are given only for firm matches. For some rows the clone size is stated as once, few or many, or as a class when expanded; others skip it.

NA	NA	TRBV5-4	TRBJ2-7	TGTGCCAGCAGCTTGGCCCATGGGGCCGAGCAGTACTTC	CASSLAHGAEQYF
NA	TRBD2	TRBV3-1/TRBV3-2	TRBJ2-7	TGTGCCAGCAGCCAAGGGACTAGCGGGACCCCGAAGCAGTACTTC	CASSQGTSGTPKQYF
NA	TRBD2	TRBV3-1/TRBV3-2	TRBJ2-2	TGTGCCAGCAGCCAAGAGAACCCCACTAGCGGGAACACCGGGGAGCTGTTTTTT	CASSQENPTSGNTGELFF
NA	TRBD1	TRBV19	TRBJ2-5	TGTGCCAGTAACGACAGGGTTGTAGAGACCCAGTACTTC	CASNDRVVETQYF
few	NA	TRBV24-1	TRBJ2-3	TGTGCCACCAGTGATATTATAAATACGCAGTATTTT	CATSDIINTQYF
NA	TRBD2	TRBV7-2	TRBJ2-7	TGTGCCAGCAGCGCGGGGAGGGTTCCGGAGCAGTACTTC	CASSAGRVPEQYF
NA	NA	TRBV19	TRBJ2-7	TGTGCCAGTAGTATGCGGATTTCCTACGAGCAGTACTTC	CASSMRISYEQYF
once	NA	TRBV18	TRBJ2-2	TGTGCCAGCTCACCTAGACAGAACTCTAGAAACACCGGGGAGCTGTTTTTT	CASSPRQNSRNTGELFF
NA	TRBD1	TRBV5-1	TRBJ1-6	TGCGCCAGCAGCTTGGATGGACAGGGGAATTCACCCCTCCACTTT	CASSLDGQGNSPLHF
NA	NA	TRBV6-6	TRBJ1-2	TGTGCCAGCACCGCGTCTAACTATGGCTACACCTTC	CASTASNYGYTF
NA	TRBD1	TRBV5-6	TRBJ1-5	TGTGCCAGCAGCAGGACAGGGGGCTTTAATAATCAGCCCCAGCATTTT	CASSRTGGFNNQPQHF
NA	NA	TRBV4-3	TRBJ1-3	TGCGCCAGCAGCCAAGACATCTACAGGAGCTCTGGAAACACCATATATTTT	CASSQDIYRSSGNTIYF
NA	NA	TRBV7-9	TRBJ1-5	TGTGCCAGCAGCTTGACGGGTCAGCCCCAGCATTTT	CASSLTGQPQHF
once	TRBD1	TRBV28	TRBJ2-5	TGTGCCAGCAGCAACTCGGACAGGGTGGAGACCCAGTACTTC	CASSNSDRVETQYF
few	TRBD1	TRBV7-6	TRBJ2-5	TGTGCCAGCAGCGCCGAGACAGGGACCTTAGAGACCCAGTACTTC	CASSAETGTLETQYF
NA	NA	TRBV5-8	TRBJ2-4	TGTGCCAGCAGCTTCGGCGGTCAGGGGGGAAACATTCAGTACTTC	CASSFGGQGGNIQYF
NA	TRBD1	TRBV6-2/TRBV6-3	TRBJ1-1	TGTGCCAGCAGTTACTTCGCGGACAGGGTGAACACTGAAGCTTTCTTT	CASSYFADRVNTEAFF
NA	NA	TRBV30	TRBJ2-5	TGTGCCTGGAGTAAACCCCCCGCGGGGCAAGAGACCCAGTACTTC	CAWSKPPAGQETQYF
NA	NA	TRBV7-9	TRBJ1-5	TGTGCCAGCAGCTTAGGGGAGGTCAATCAGCCCCAGCATTTT	CASSLGEVNQPQHF
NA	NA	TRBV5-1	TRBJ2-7	TGCGCCAGCAGCTTGAGGGGAAGTTCCTCCTACGAGCAGTACTTC	CASSLRGSSSYEQYF
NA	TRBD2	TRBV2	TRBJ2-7	TGTGCCAGCAGTGGTGCTAGCGGGAGCTACGAGCAGTACTTC	CASSGASGSYEQYF
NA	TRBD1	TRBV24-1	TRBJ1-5	TGTGCCACCAGTGACGCTGGGACAGGGGGCCGGAATCAGCCCCAGCATTTT	CATSDAGTGGRNQPQHF
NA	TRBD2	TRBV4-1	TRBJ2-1	TGCGCCAGCAGTCTAGCGGGGGGCTCCTACAATGAGCAGTTCTTC	CASSLAGGSYNEQFF
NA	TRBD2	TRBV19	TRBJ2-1	TGTGCCAGTAGTATAGATCAAGCGGGGGTCTACAATGAGCAGTTCTTC	CASSIDQAGVYNEQFF
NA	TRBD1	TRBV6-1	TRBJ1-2	TGTGCCAGCAGCGAAGGGGGCAGCAGGTATGGCTACACCTTC	CASSEGGSRYGYTF
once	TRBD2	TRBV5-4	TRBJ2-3	TGTGCCAGCAGCTTTAAAGCGGGGGGGGGCACAGATACGCAGTATTTT	CASSFKAGGGTDTQYF
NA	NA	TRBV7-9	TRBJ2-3	TGTGCCAGCAGCTTAAATGGGCCTAGCACAGATACGCAGTATTTT	CASSLNGPSTDTQYF